These 6 T cell receptor beta chains originate from one sample sequenced in a study of technical replicates of blood from several donors. Sequenced by immunoSEQ multiplex PCR; TCRdb stores in-frame clones only, minus some. The sample records around 58,000 clones, around 86% being singletons. Sequences were obtained from PBMCs. The receptors originated from a human donor in good health. Some clones in this sample may be carry-over from other donors' samples.

This clone was seen only once. The chain recombines TRBV4-1 with TRBJ2-5; 11 bases agree with TRBD2. This CDR3 spans 15 amino acids. Trimming at V came to 4 bases and at J to 2 bases, leaving 3 bases not matched to a gene. Germline lookup yields CDR1 MGHRA and CDR2 YSYEKL. The CDR3 spells CASSRLAGTQETQYF. CDR3 coding DNA: TGCGCCAGCAGCCGACTAGCGGGAACACAAGAGACCCAGTACTTC.

This chain joins TRBV9 and TRBJ1-6; no firm D call. Trimming left V 3 bases short and J 5 bases short, with 6 bases between. The CDR3 consists of 13 residues. Germline V gene data show CDR1 as SGDLS and CDR2 as YYNGEE. The CDR3 DNA reads TGTGCCAGCAGCGAGCTGAATAATTCACCCCTCCACTTT. It translates to CASSELNNSPLHF.

This clone was observed a single time. The rearrangement joins TRBV5-1 to TRBJ2-3, with a tentative D call TRBD2 (5 bases). Germline V gives CDR1 SGHRS, CDR2 YFSETQ. The V end was cut by 0 bases, the J end by 3 bases, with 11 bases between. This CDR3 contains 15 residues. The CDR3 DNA sequence: TGCGCCAGCAGCTTGGATCCGGGGAAGACAGATACGCAGTATTTT. The encoded protein is CASSLDPGKTDTQYF.

The chain has TRBV7-2 and TRBJ2-6; D is unresolved. CDR3 length: 15 amino acids. Germline V CDR1 and CDR2: SGHTA, FQGNSA. The ends were cut back, 6 bases at V and 0 bases at J, with 9 bases in the middle. CDR3 amino acids: CASSPYVSGANVLTF. CDR3 DNA: TGTGCCAGCAGTCCTTATGTCTCTGGGGCCAACGTCCTGACTTTC.

The V call is TRBV7-8, the J call TRBJ2-1; no firm D call. V was shortened by 4 bases and J by 2 bases, with 18 bases between the two germline ends. The V gene's germline CDR1 is SGHVS and CDR2 FQNEAQ. The CDR3 contains 17 residues. The CDR3 sequence is CASSSPRRFGPYNEQFF. The CDR3 region has the DNA TGTGCCAGCAGCTCCCCGAGACGCTTTGGGCCCTACAATGAGCAGTTCTTC.

The chain recombines TRBV28 with TRBJ2-1; 12 bases are shared with TRBD2. Per the germline V gene, CDR1 is MDHEN and CDR2 is SYDVKM. J was trimmed by 0 bases and V by 6 bases; bases with no gene match: 12. CDR3 length: 19 residues. The CDR3 protein is CASSPWSSGRESSYNEQFF. The CDR3, as DNA: TGTGCCAGCAGCCCGTGGTCTAGCGGGAGGGAATCCTCCTACAATGAGCAGTTCTTC. The full variable domain, completed using reference TRBV28 and TRBJ2-1, is DVKVTQSSRYLVKRTGEKVFLECVQDMDHENMFWYRQDPGLGLRLIYFSYDVKMKEKGDIPEGYSVSREKKERFSLILESASTNQTSMYLCASSPWSSGRESSYNEQFFGPGTRLTVL.